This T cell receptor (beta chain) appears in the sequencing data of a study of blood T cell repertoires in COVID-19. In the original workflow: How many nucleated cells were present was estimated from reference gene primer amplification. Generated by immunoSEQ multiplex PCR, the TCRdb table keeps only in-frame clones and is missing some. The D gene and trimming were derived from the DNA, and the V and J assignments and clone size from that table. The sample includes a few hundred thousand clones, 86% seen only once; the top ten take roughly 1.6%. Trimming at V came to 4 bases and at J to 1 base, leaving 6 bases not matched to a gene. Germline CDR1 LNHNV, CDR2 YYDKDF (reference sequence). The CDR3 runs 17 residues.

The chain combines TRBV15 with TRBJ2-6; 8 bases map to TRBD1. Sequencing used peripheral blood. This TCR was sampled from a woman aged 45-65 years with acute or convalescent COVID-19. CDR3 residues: CATSIHWTGSGANVLTF. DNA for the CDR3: TGTGCCACCAGCATTCACTGGACAGGGTCTGGGGCCAACGTCCTGACTTTC.